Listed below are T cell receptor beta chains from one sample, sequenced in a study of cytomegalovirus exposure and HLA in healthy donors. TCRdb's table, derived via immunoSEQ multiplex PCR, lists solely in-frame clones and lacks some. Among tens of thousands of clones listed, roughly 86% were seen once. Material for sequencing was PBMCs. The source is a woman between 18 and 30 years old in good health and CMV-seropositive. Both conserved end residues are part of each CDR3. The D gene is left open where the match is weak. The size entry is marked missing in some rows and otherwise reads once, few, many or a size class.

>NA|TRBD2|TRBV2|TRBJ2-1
CASKIGTSGNEQFF
TGTGCCAGCAAGATCGGGACTAGCGGCAATGAGCAGTTCTTC
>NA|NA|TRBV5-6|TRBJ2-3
CASSFMVAASTDTQYF
TGTGCCAGCAGCTTTATGGTTGCGGCTAGCACAGATACGCAGTATTTT
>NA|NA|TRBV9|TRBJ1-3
CASSVEAGSGNTIYF
TGTGCCAGCAGCGTAGAGGCAGGATCTGGAAACACCATATATTTT
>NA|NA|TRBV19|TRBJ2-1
CASTIAGGGYNEQFF
TGTGCCAGCACTATCGCGGGTGGCGGGTACAATGAGCAGTTCTTC
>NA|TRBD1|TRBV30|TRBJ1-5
CAWTQGGLGNQPQHF
TGTGCCTGGACCCAGGGGGGTTTGGGCAATCAGCCCCAGCATTTT
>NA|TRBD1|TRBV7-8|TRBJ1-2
CASSPHQGGYGYTF
TGTGCCAGCAGCCCCCACCAGGGGGGCTATGGCTACACCTTC
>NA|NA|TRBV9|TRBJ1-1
CASSVGGFMNTEAFF
TGTGCCAGCAGCGTAGGAGGTTTCATGAACACTGAAGCTTTCTTT
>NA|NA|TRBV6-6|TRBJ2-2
CASSYSEGSDGELFF
TGTGCCAGCAGTTACTCGGAGGGGAGCGACGGGGAGCTGTTTTTT
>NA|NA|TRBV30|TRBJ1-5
CAWSRRDTSNQPQHF
TGTGCCTGGAGTCGCCGGGACACCAGCAATCAGCCCCAGCATTTT
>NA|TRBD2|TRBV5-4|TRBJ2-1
CASSLDLAGPLYNEQFF
TGTGCCAGCAGCTTGGATCTAGCGGGGCCACTCTACAATGAGCAGTTCTTC
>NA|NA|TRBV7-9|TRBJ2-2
CASSLASGLFTGELFF
TGTGCCAGCAGCTTAGCTAGCGGACTTTTCACCGGGGAGCTGTTTTTT
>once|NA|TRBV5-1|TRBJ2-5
CASRPTEQETQYF
TGCGCCAGCAGGCCGACAGAGCAAGAGACCCAGTACTTC
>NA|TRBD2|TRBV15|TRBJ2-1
CATSRGGRVNEQFF
TGTGCCACCAGCAGAGGCGGGAGGGTTAATGAGCAGTTCTTC
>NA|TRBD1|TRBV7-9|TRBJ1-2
CASSSPGQGNGYTF
TGTGCCAGCAGCTCTCCGGGACAGGGTAATGGCTACACCTTC
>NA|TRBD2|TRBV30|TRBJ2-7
CAWGPGGDEQYF
TGTGCCTGGGGGCCGGGAGGGGACGAGCAGTACTTC
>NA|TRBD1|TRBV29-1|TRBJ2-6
CSVADRAGANVLTF
TGCAGCGTCGCTGACAGGGCTGGGGCCAACGTCCTGACTTTC
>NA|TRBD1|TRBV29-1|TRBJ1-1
CSVEDLGQGYPEAFF
TGCAGCGTTGAAGATCTGGGACAGGGGTACCCTGAAGCTTTCTTT
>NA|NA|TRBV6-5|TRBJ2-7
CASSSSGHSYEQYF
TGTGCCAGCAGTTCCTCGGGACACTCCTACGAGCAGTACTTC
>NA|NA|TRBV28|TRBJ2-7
CASSLQGIYEQYF
TGTGCCAGCAGTTTGCAGGGGATCTACGAGCAGTACTTC
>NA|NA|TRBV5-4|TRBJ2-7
CASSSTESYEQYF
TGTGCCAGCAGCTCAACCGAGTCCTACGAGCAGTACTTC
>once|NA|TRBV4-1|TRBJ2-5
CASSQEGPPWETQYF
TGCGCCAGCAGCCAAGAGGGGCCCCCATGGGAGACCCAGTACTTC
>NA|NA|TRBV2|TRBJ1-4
CASSERNEKLFF
TGTGCCAGCAGCGAACGGAATGAAAAACTGTTTTTT
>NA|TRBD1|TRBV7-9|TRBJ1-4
CASTGGKGEKLFF
TGTGCCAGCACAGGGGGCAAGGGTGAAAAACTGTTTTTT
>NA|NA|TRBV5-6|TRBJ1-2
CASSPDRTYGYTF
TGTGCCAGCAGCCCCGACAGGACCTATGGCTACACCTTC
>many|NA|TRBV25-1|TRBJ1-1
CASSAGAREAFF
TGTGCCAGCAGTGCAGGGGCGAGAGAAGCTTTCTTT
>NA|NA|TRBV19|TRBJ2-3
CASSWLAGTDTQYF
TGTGCCAGTAGTTGGTTAGCAGGCACAGATACGCAGTATTTT
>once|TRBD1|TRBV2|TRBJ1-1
CASRTGQANTEAFF
TGTGCCAGCAGAACAGGACAGGCGAACACTGAAGCTTTCTTT
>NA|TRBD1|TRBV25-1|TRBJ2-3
CASSGTRDRETDTQYF
TGTGCCAGCAGTGGCACCCGGGACAGGGAGACAGATACGCAGTATTTT
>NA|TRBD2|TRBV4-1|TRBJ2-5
CASSQDPASGRDQETQYF
TGCGCCAGCAGCCAAGATCCCGCCAGCGGGAGGGACCAAGAGACCCAGTACTTC
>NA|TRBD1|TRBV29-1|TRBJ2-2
CSVEDSRGLGTGELFF
TGCAGCGTTGAAGATAGTAGGGGGCTTGGCACCGGGGAGCTGTTTTTT
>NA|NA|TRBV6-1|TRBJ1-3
CASSVGHPFSGNTIYF
TGTGCCAGCAGTGTGGGACACCCCTTCTCTGGAAACACCATATATTTT
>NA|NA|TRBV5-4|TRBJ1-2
CASSLGSRSNYGYTF
TGTGCCAGCAGCCTAGGTAGTCGGTCTAACTATGGCTACACCTTC
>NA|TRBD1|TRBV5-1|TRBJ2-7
CASSPGQHSYEQYF
TGCGCCAGCAGCCCGGGACAGCACTCCTACGAGCAGTACTTC
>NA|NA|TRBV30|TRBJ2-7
CARGGPSYEQYF
TGTGCCCGCGGAGGGCCCTCCTACGAGCAGTACTTC
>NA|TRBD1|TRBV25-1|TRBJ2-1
CASSERQGIYNEQFF
TGTGCCAGCAGTGAACGACAGGGAATCTACAATGAGCAGTTCTTC
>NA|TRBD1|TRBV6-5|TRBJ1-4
CASSYGQGSNEKLFF
TGTGCCAGCAGCTACGGACAGGGATCTAATGAAAAACTGTTTTTT
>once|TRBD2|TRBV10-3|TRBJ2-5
CAISGTSGSGETQYF
TGTGCCATCAGTGGGACTAGCGGGAGTGGAGAGACCCAGTACTTC
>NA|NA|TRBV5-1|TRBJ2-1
CASSGGDTHNEQFF
TGCGCCAGCAGTGGGGGGGACACACACAATGAGCAGTTCTTC
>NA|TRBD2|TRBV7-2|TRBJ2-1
CASSPGGTSYNEQFF
TGTGCCAGCAGCCCAGGCGGGACTAGCTACAATGAGCAGTTCTTC
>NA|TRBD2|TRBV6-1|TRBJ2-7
CASTVSGGRDEQYF
TGTGCCAGCACCGTTTCGGGAGGGCGAGACGAGCAGTACTTC
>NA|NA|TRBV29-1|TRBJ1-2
CSVHLESNYGYTF
TGCAGCGTTCACCTAGAGTCTAACTATGGCTACACCTTC
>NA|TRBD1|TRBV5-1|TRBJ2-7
CASSAGQGETYEQYF
TGCGCCAGCAGCGCCGGACAGGGGGAAACCTACGAGCAGTACTTC
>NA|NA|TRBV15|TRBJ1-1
CATSRANGEAFF
TGTGCCACCAGCAGAGCAAACGGTGAAGCTTTCTTT
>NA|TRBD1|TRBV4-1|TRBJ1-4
CASSQDGTGSLGEKLFF
TGCGCCAGCAGCCAAGACGGGACAGGGAGCCTGGGAGAAAAACTGTTTTTT
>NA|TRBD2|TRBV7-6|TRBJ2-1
CASSLAGGREQFF
TGTGCCAGCAGCTTAGCGGGAGGGAGGGAGCAGTTCTTC